This T cell receptor beta chain was identified in a study of regulatory T cells in long-lasting Graves disease. Looking at the study overall: The antithyroid drugs taken by newly diagnosed Graves' patients had been used for under 3 months. Study-wide results and limits: Thyroid tissue went unexamined; only peripheral blood was analyzed. It was in persistent disease that TRBV28, TRBJ1-2 and TRBJ2-5 were favored.

Specified time point: newly diagnosed GD, antithyroid drugs for less than 3 months. Generation of the TCR library employed RNA extracted from PBMCs. The authors built TCR beta libraries using iRepertoire HTBI primers and Arm-PCR of CDR3 regions. TCRdb independently ran MiXCR on the multiplex PCR reads; one entry per CDR3 protein. This sample has around 400,000 distinct CDR3 sequences; around a sixth occur once, and the top ten carry 22%. This CDR3 has 13 residues. The V and J ends lost 6 bases and 2 bases respectively, with 10 bases between them. Germline loops: CDR1 LNHDA, CDR2 SQIVND (reference sequence). This clonotype was seen a handful of times. Its target is unknown.

The input for sequencing was peripheral blood mononuclear cells (PBMCs), taken at new diagnosis, from a patient treated with antithyroid drugs. This rearrangement joins TRBV19 to TRBJ2-5, with D perhaps TRBD1 or TRBD2 (6 bases each). This sequence originates from a female donor with Graves disease. The CDR3 loop is CASSRRGQETQYF. The CDR3 DNA reads as TGTGCCAGTAGCAGGAGGGGGCAAGAGACCCAGTACTTC.